This T cell receptor (beta chain) comes out of a study of blood T cell repertoires in COVID-19 (TCRdb year 2020). Regarding the study in general: Samples from collaborators originated in the United States, Italy and Spain and spanned both the acute and convalescent phases of COVID-19. The repertoires were made available in a free public database intended to serve as a resource for research on the immune response to SARS-CoV-2. The sample metadata nearly always contained a de-identified subject ID, COVID-19 status, age in years and sex. The material from the prospective study consisted of cDNA or gDNA derived from T cells, B-cell-depleted T cells, or PBMCs. Samples came from the ongoing ImmuneRACE study (first 160 participants) plus 1,254 subjects from 6 global collaborators. Subjects who had been exposed to COVID-19, were actively infected with it, or had recovered from it provided the deeply sampled blood TCRbeta repertoires that made up the dataset. Where HLA class I and class II types were available, the types were taken from metadata supplied by the sample provider, not from assay-based typing. General study outcomes and caveats: How much clinical and demographic metadata was included differed by source and by participant, and the metadata was provided uncurated.

V lost 6 bases and J lost 6 bases; the stretch between them is 12 bases long. There are 12 amino acids in the CDR3, from cysteine to phenylalanine inclusive. Only the CDR3 DNA stays, 36 bases, in frame from base 1. The germline V gene (reference sequence) provides CDR1 MNHEY and CDR2 SMNVEV. TCRbeta CDR3 regions were amplified from genomic DNA using the immunoSEQ Assay, a bias-controlled multiplex PCR. As for how the authors treated the data: Within the assay, amplification of reference gene primers was used to estimate how many nucleated cells each sample contained. To quantify the absolute abundance of each unique TCRbeta CDR3 rearrangement, sequence reads were collapsed and filtered. For each sample, productive Simpson clonality was calculated as the square root of Simpson's diversity index over productive rearrangements. This immuneACCESS table, as held by TCRdb, lists in-frame sequences with V and J called but not all clones. Of the missing ones, under half trace to an unresolved V gene in checked studies; the others have no known cause. V and J calls and clone size come straight from that table; D and trimming were deduced from the DNA. The sample data list 470,000 or so clones, and around 89% of these were observed just once. 4% to 4.5% of the sample is in the top ten clones.

Each collaborating institution followed its own protocols to collect whole blood in K2EDTA tubes. For TCRbeta analysis, collaborators shipped samples in one of three forms: frozen whole blood, isolated PBMCs, or DNA extracted from either of those sample types. Worth noting for this clone: Its antigen remains undetermined. Base qualities are not recorded, but no much larger clone differs from it by a single base.

The sequence joins TRBV27 to TRBJ2-7; the D gene cannot be resolved reliably. This TCR was sampled from a woman under 40 with acute or convalescent COVID-19. Material for sequencing was peripheral blood. CDR3 protein: CASSRSLGEQYF. The DNA reads TGTGCCAGCAGCAGGTCCTTGGGCGAGCAGTACTTC.